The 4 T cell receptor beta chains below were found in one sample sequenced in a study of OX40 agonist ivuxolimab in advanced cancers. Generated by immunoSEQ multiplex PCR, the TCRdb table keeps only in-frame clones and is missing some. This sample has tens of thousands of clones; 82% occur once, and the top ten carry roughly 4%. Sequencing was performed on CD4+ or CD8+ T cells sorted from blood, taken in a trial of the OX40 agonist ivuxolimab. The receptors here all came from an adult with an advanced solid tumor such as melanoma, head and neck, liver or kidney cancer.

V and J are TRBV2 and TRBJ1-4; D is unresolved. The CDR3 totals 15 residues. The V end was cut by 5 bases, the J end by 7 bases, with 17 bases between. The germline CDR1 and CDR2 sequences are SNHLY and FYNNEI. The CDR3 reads CASSLGSPSGEKLFF. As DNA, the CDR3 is TGTGCCAGCAGTCTAGGGTCCCCGTCAGGTGAAAAACTGTTTTTT.

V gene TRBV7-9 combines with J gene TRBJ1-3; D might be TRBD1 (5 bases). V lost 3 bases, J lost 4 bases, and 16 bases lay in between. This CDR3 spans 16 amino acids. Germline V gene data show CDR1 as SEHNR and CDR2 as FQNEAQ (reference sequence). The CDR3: CASSFSGRQWGNTIYF. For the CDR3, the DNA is TGTGCCAGCAGCTTTTCGGGACGCCAATGGGGAAACACCATATATTTT.

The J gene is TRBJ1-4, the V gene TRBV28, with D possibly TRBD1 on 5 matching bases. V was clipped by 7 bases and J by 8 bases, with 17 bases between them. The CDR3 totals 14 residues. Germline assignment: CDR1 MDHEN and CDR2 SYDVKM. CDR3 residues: CASIQGRVGEKLFF. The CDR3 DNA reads TGTGCCAGCATTCAGGGAAGGGTCGGGGAAAAACTGTTTTTT.

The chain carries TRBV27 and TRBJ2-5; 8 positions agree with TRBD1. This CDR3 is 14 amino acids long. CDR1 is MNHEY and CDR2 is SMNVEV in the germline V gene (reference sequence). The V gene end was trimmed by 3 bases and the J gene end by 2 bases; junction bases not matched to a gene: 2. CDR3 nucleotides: TGTGCCAGCAGTTTCCGGACAGGGCAAGAGACCCAGTACTTC. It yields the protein CASSFRTGQETQYF.